This T cell receptor beta chain was recovered during a study of cytomegalovirus exposure and HLA in healthy donors. Study results and limitations: Segments of the TCR beta V type were, in most cases, productive about 87% or about 30% of the time in an earlier analysis. Later analysis reportedly placed an Asian-associated ancestry cluster below the approximately 680-donor mean in N-insertions. In a later analysis, at a false discovery rate of 0.05, over 15,000 TCR beta sequences were associated with HLA alleles. Among the most significant clusters, several appeared linked to common viral pathogens in a later analysis.

With respect to this clone: Its antigen is currently unknown.

PCR was performed using 60 Vbeta and 13 Jbeta primers. TCRdb's table, derived via immunoSEQ multiplex PCR, lists solely in-frame clones and lacks some. The listing records some 44,000 clones. The source of this sequence is a woman in her 30s in good health and CMV-seronegative. Sequenced material: PBMCs.

The CDR3 DNA is TGTGCCTGGACTCCCTTGCATGCAGGGTTAGGCTATGGCTACACCTTC. This gives the protein CAWTPLHAGLGYGYTF. This rearrangement joins TRBV30 to TRBJ1-2, with D possibly TRBD1 on 5 matching bases. The CDR3 is made up of 16 amino acids. V lost 4 bases and J lost 4, with 22 bases in between. Germline CDR1 and CDR2: GTSNPN and SVGIG (reference sequence).